This T cell receptor beta chain was observed in a study of identical twins. Whole-study findings and limits: Fewer insertions characterized abundant cord blood beta clonotypes, whereas memory repertoires showed none.

TCRdb called the 5' RACE reads again in MiXCR, with one record for every CDR3 protein. The sample holds about 240,000 distinct CDR3 sequences, 10% seen once. Germline V gene sequence: CDR1 SGDLS, CDR2 YYNGEE. The CDR3 runs to 16 residues. Trimming stripped 0 bases from V and 3 bases from J, with 13 bases between. This clonotype was picked up many times. Antigen specificity is unknown. The clonotype was recovered from a man aged 45-65 years in good health. The chain employs TRBV9 and TRBJ2-1, with a weak D call TRBD2 (6 bases). Sequenced sample: memory T cells sorted from blood. CDR3 in amino acids: CASSVGRGPRYNEQFF. The CDR3, as DNA: TGTGCCAGCAGCGTAGGGCGGGGTCCCCGCTACAATGAGCAGTTCTTC.